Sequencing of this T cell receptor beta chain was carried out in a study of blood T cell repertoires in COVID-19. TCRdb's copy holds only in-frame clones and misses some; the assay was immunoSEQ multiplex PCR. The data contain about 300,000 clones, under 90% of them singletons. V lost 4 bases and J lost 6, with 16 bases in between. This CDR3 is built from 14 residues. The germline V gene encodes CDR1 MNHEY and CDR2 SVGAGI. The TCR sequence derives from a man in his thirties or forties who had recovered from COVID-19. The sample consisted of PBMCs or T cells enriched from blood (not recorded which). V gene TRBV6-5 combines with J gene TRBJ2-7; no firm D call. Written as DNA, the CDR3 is TGTGCCAGCAGTTCGGCGGTGACCCGCGGCGAGCAGTACTTC. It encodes CASSSAVTRGEQYF.